This is a list of T cell receptor beta chains from one sample in a study of T-cell memory formation after mild COVID-19. Via MiXCR, TCRdb re-called the 5' RACE reads, giving one row per CDR3 protein. The sample yields some 450,000 distinct CDR3 sequences, about 20% seen once. The specimen sequenced was PBMCs or a T cell subset sorted from them (not recorded which). Receptor source: an adult woman who had mild COVID-19 (a few samples of this study predate the infection). Cell type and time point are not known. Each CDR3 is given with its conserved first and last residue. The order of the fields is J gene, clone size, CDR3 length, V gene, D gene, CDR3 protein, CDR3 DNA. The D gene is left open where the match is weak. The size field is filled for only some rows; it gives once, few, many or a size class.

j_call: TRBJ2-7; clone_size: few; cdr3_length: 15; v_call: TRBV29-1; d_call: TRBD1; cdr3_aa: CSVEGMQGVPYEQYF; cdr3_nt: TGCAGCGTTGAGGGGATGCAGGGGGTACCCTACGAGCAGTACTTC
j_call: TRBJ2-7; clone_size: NA; cdr3_length: 12; v_call: TRBV24-1; d_call: TRBD1; cdr3_aa: CATSLGQGGQYF; cdr3_nt: TGTGCCACCAGTCTTGGACAGGGCGGGCAGTACTTC
j_call: TRBJ1-3; clone_size: few; cdr3_length: 14; v_call: TRBV12-3/TRBV12-4; d_call: NA; cdr3_aa: CASSLTRVVNTIYF; cdr3_nt: TGTGCCAGCAGCCTGACACGCGTGGTAAACACCATATATTTT
j_call: TRBJ2-1; clone_size: NA; cdr3_length: 16; v_call: TRBV15; d_call: TRBD2; cdr3_aa: CATSRVYQRGGREQFF; cdr3_nt: TGTGCCACCAGCAGAGTCTACCAGCGGGGGGGCCGGGAGCAGTTCTTC
j_call: TRBJ2-4; clone_size: NA; cdr3_length: 14; v_call: TRBV7-9; d_call: NA; cdr3_aa: CASSSNADQNIQYF; cdr3_nt: TGTGCCAGCAGCTCAAATGCGGACCAAAACATTCAGTACTTC
j_call: TRBJ1-1; clone_size: NA; cdr3_length: 19; v_call: TRBV11-2; d_call: NA; cdr3_aa: CASSLSWGTHEDMNTEAFF; cdr3_nt: TGTGCCAGCAGCCTTTCTTGGGGGACACACGAGGACATGAACACTGAAGCTTTCTTT
j_call: TRBJ2-1; clone_size: many; cdr3_length: 16; v_call: TRBV4-3; d_call: TRBD2; cdr3_aa: CASSQDPGGGPFEQFF; cdr3_nt: TGCGCCAGCAGCCAAGATCCCGGGGGGGGCCCCTTCGAGCAGTTCTTC
j_call: TRBJ1-1; clone_size: NA; cdr3_length: 12; v_call: TRBV20-1; d_call: NA; cdr3_aa: CSASVGWTEAFF; cdr3_nt: TGCAGTGCTAGCGTTGGGTGGACTGAAGCTTTCTTT
j_call: TRBJ2-4; clone_size: NA; cdr3_length: 15; v_call: TRBV20-1; d_call: TRBD2; cdr3_aa: CSARLAEIAKNIQYF; cdr3_nt: TGCAGTGCGAGACTAGCCGAGATAGCCAAAAACATTCAGTACTTC
j_call: TRBJ2-5; clone_size: NA; cdr3_length: 13; v_call: TRBV10-3; d_call: NA; cdr3_aa: CAISESGSETQYF; cdr3_nt: TGTGCCATCAGTGAGTCAGGAAGCGAGACCCAGTACTTC
j_call: TRBJ2-7; clone_size: NA; cdr3_length: 14; v_call: TRBV5-1; d_call: NA; cdr3_aa: CASSLDDWGYEQYF; cdr3_nt: TGCGCCAGCAGCTTGGACGATTGGGGCTACGAGCAGTACTTC
j_call: TRBJ1-1; clone_size: few; cdr3_length: 13; v_call: TRBV7-3; d_call: NA; cdr3_aa: CASSPLGGTEAFF; cdr3_nt: TGTGCCAGCAGCCCCCTCGGGGGCACTGAAGCTTTCTTT
j_call: TRBJ1-2; clone_size: few; cdr3_length: 14; v_call: TRBV7-9; d_call: NA; cdr3_aa: CASSLAQRDYGYTF; cdr3_nt: TGTGCCAGCAGCTTAGCGCAGAGAGACTATGGCTACACCTTC
j_call: TRBJ2-1; clone_size: few; cdr3_length: 12; v_call: TRBV20-1; d_call: NA; cdr3_aa: CSASGLYNEQFF; cdr3_nt: TGCAGTGCTTCGGGACTCTACAATGAGCAGTTCTTC